This is a list of T cell receptor beta chains from one sample in a study of T cells in Graves' hyperthyroidism and ophthalmopathy. TCRdb analysed the multiplex PCR reads with MiXCR anew, one entry per CDR3 protein. This sample has more than 500,000 distinct CDR3 sequences, with under 60% found just once. The sequenced sample was peripheral blood or thyroid tissue (not recorded which). Receptors were obtained from an adult woman with Graves' disease, either hyperthyroidism or ophthalmopathy (not recorded which). The CDR3 runs from the conserved cysteine through the conserved F or W. The D gene is left open where the match is weak. A clone size is listed for some rows: how often the clone was seen (once, few, many), or a class if it is expanded.

V gene	clone size	D gene	J gene	CDR3 protein	CDR3 DNA
TRBV20-1	many	NA	TRBJ1-5	CSAPHRALNQPQHF	TGCAGTGCTCCCCACCGGGCCCTAAATCAGCCCCAGCATTTT
TRBV27	many	TRBD1	TRBJ1-1	CASSPTGGNTEAFF	TGTGCCAGCAGTCCGACAGGGGGGAACACTGAAGCTTTCTTT
TRBV7-9	many	NA	TRBJ2-2	CASSSLIGSLNTGELFF	TGTGCCAGCAGCAGCTTAATCGGCAGCTTGAACACCGGGGAGCTGTTTTTT
TRBV20-1	many	TRBD1	TRBJ2-6	CSAESSGTGPGANVLTF	TGCAGTGCTGAGAGCTCCGGGACAGGGCCCGGGGCCAACGTCCTGACTTTC
TRBV5-1	NA	NA	TRBJ2-5	CASSLGAEENQPQYF	TGCGCCAGCAGCTTGGGGGCAGAAGAAAATCAGCCCCAGTACTTC
TRBV5-1	NA	NA	TRBJ1-6	CASSFVLAGSGYELYNSPLHF	TGCGCCAGCAGCTTCGTTCTAGCGGGAAGCGGTTACGAGCTTTATAATTCACCCCTCCACTTT
TRBV4-1	NA	NA	TRBJ2-7	CASRFTGSYEQYF	TGCGCCAGCAGATTTACAGGGAGCTACGAGCAGTACTTC
TRBV14	many	NA	TRBJ2-7	CASSQDSPSYEQYF	TGTGCCAGCAGCCAAGATAGCCCCTCCTACGAGCAGTACTTC
TRBV30	NA	NA	TRBJ1-1	CAWSVEGVGTEAFF	TGTGCCTGGAGTGTGGAAGGTGTGGGGACTGAAGCTTTCTTT
TRBV29-1	NA	NA	TRBJ2-5	CSVPESTETQYF	TGCAGCGTCCCTGAGTCCACGGAGACCCAGTACTTC
TRBV7-8	NA	NA	TRBJ2-7	CASRSLGGGEQYF	TGTGCCAGCAGATCGCTAGGGGGAGGCGAGCAGTACTTC
TRBV20-1	NA	TRBD2	TRBJ2-7	CSATGGLEVGEQYF	TGCAGTGCTACGGGAGGACTAGAGGTTGGCGAGCAGTACTTC
TRBV7-9	NA	TRBD1	TRBJ1-6	CASSSQGAGSPLHF	TGTGCCAGCAGCTCCCAGGGGGCAGGGTCACCCCTCCACTTT
TRBV19	NA	TRBD1	TRBJ1-2	CASSSRDRGGNGYTF	TGTGCCAGTAGTTCCCGGGACAGGGGAGGCAATGGCTACACCTTC
TRBV5-1	many	NA	TRBJ1-1	CASSDMWGANTEAFF	TGCGCCAGCAGCGATATGTGGGGGGCGAACACTGAAGCTTTCTTT
TRBV2	many	NA	TRBJ1-2	CASSEGTVYGYTF	TGTGCCAGCAGTGAAGGGACAGTCTATGGCTACACCTTC
TRBV28	NA	NA	TRBJ2-5	CASSLTLGRWGLGTQYF	TGTGCCAGCAGTCTGACCCTGGGACGGTGGGGGCTTGGGACCCAGTACTTC
TRBV5-1	NA	TRBD1	TRBJ1-4	CASSLTTGQGLFF	TGCGCCAGCAGCTTGACCACCGGACAGGGGCTGTTTTTT
TRBV20-1	NA	NA	TRBJ1-4	CSARVGQGSEKLFF	TGCAGTGCTAGAGTAGGGCAGGGTTCTGAAAAACTGTTTTTT
TRBV20-1	many	NA	TRBJ1-1	CSAKRSGARNTEAFF	TGCAGTGCTAAGAGATCTGGAGCGAGGAACACTGAAGCTTTCTTT
TRBV9	NA	NA	TRBJ1-6	CTSRGAENSPLHF	TGTACCAGCAGAGGGGCGGAAAATTCACCCCTCCACTTT
TRBV10-3	NA	TRBD1	TRBJ2-7	CAIRWDRDEQYF	TGTGCCATCAGGTGGGACAGGGACGAGCAGTACTTC